Reported below is one TCR beta chain. Its antigen is undetermined. This record comes from a study of T cell repertoires in cytomegalovirus infection. Background on the study: Public TCR beta signatures were indicative of both CMV infection and a matching HLA type.

Study observations and caveats: Carriers of CMV plus the relevant HLA were identified by cumulative public TCR beta family frequency. CMV-specific TCR beta clonotypes restricted by HLA-C were the ones dominating the ex vivo response.

Each CDR3 protein is one row after TCRdb ran MiXCR on the reads. The sample has 150,000 to 180,000 distinct CDR3 sequences; around 20% are singletons. The germline V gene has CDR1 SQVTM and CDR2 ANQGSEA. V was cut by 3 bases and J by 7 bases, with 16 bases left in between. CDR3 size: 14 residues. The sample comprised PBMCs. The TCR comes from a human donor in good health (CMV status not recorded). Some clones in this sample may be carry-over from other donors' samples. The chain recombines TRBV29-1 with TRBJ2-1, with TRBD1 as a possible D gene (6 bases). The CDR3 nucleotides read TGCAGCGTTGACCCCAGGGGATCGGAAAATGAGCAGTTCTTC. It yields the protein CSVDPRGSENEQFF.